These 9 T cell receptor beta chains came from one sample sequenced in a study of CD8 T cells in ankylosing spondylitis. Study-wide findings and caveats: Seemingly distinctive of ankylosing spondylitis blood was a TCR beta motif formed by eight highly homologous variants.

Their specific antigens are unknown. TCRdb re-derived calls from the 5' RACE reads in MiXCR, one entry per CDR3 protein. Counted here are over 400,000 distinct CDR3 sequences, about 25% occurring once; the ten biggest clones make up roughly 0.9%. Sequenced material: blood, either unsorted or a sorted T cell fraction (not recorded which). Receptors were obtained from a male donor with ankylosing spondylitis.

V and J are TRBV20-1 and TRBJ1-5; 7 bases align to TRBD1. Germline CDR1 DFQATT, CDR2 SNEGSKA (reference sequence). The CDR3 covers 13 residues. The CDR3 coding sequence is TGCTCCCCCTATACAGGGGTCAATCAGCCCCAGCATTTT. Translated, it gives CSPYTGVNQPQHF.

This clonotype was recorded a few times. The rearrangement links TRBV20-1 to TRBJ1-5; weak D call: TRBD1 (5 bases). The V and J ends lost 6 bases and 2 bases respectively, with 11 bases between them. Germline V gives CDR1 DFQATT, CDR2 SNEGSKA (reference sequence). The CDR3 length is 13 residues. CDR3 region: CSAWGSGNQPQHF. In DNA, the CDR3 is TGCAGTGCGTGGGGGAGTGGCAATCAGCCCCAGCATTTT.

This clonotype has more than one count but fewer than ten. The chain uses TRBV15 and TRBJ1-1; D is unclear. V dropped 1 base and J dropped 7 bases, with 10 bases sitting between them. Germline CDR1 and CDR2: LNHNV and YYDKDF (reference sequence). This CDR3 comprises 13 residues. The CDR3 loop reads CATSRVLTDEAFF. The CDR3 DNA sequence: TGTGCCACCAGCAGAGTACTAACAGATGAAGCTTTCTTT.

The sample holds a few counts of this clonotype. The chain is built from TRBV20-1 and TRBJ1-1, with D possibly matching TRBD1 (5 bases). Germline V gene data show CDR1 as DFQATT and CDR2 as SNEGSKA (reference sequence). CDR3 length equals 13 residues. The V end was cut by 5 bases, the J end by 5 bases, with 15 bases between. CDR3 amino acids: CSAVGGPGTEAFF. CDR3 in DNA: TGCAGTGCTGTGGGGGGACCGGGGACTGAAGCTTTCTTT.

The chain recombines TRBV3-1 with TRBJ2-7; D is unresolved. The germline CDR1 and CDR2 sequences are LGHDT and YNNKEL (reference sequence). V gave up 1 base and J gave up 4 bases, with 17 bases separating them. This CDR3 spans 16 amino acids. CDR3 in amino acids: CASSQGPVVGVYEQYF. CDR3 bases: TGTGCCAGCAGCCAAGGACCCGTCGTTGGCGTGTACGAGCAGTACTTC.

The chain joins TRBV20-1 to TRBJ2-2, with D maybe TRBD2 (5 bases). Germline-derived CDR1 and CDR2 are DFQATT and SNEGSKA (reference sequence). The ends were cut back, 0 bases at V and 4 bases at J, with 9 bases in the middle. This CDR3 is 14 amino acids long. The DNA of the CDR3 is TGCAGTGCTAGAGATCCTAGCCGCACCGGGGAGCTGTTTTTT. Its protein is CSARDPSRTGELFF.

This clonotype showed up many times. This chain uses TRBV29-1 with TRBJ2-3; 7 nucleotides match TRBD2. The CDR3 length is 13 residues. Trimming took 2 bases from V and 4 from J; bases not matched to a gene: 3. Germline V gives CDR1 SQVTM, CDR2 ANQGSEA. CDR3 sequence reads: CSVESRGADTQYF. The DNA of the CDR3 is TGCAGCGTTGAATCTCGGGGGGCAGATACGCAGTATTTT.

The J gene is TRBJ2-2, the V gene TRBV11-2; 10 bases map to TRBD1. The length of the CDR3 is 14 residues. CDR1 is SGHAT and CDR2 is FQNNGV in the germline V gene. V shed 3 bases, J shed 7 bases, and the junction held 2 bases outside the gene matches. DNA for the CDR3: TGTGCCAGCAGCTTGGGGACAGGGGTCGGGGAGCTGTTTTTT. This gives the protein CASSLGTGVGELFF.

This chain links TRBV29-1 with TRBJ2-3, with a weak D call TRBD2 (6 bases). Between the trimmed V and J ends, which lost 2 bases and 2 bases, there was a span of 11 bases. The CDR3 covers 14 residues. Germline assignment: CDR1 SQVTM and CDR2 ANQGSEA. CDR3 sequence reads: CSVEKLAPTDTQYF. The CDR3, as DNA: TGCAGCGTTGAAAAACTAGCTCCCACAGATACGCAGTATTTT.